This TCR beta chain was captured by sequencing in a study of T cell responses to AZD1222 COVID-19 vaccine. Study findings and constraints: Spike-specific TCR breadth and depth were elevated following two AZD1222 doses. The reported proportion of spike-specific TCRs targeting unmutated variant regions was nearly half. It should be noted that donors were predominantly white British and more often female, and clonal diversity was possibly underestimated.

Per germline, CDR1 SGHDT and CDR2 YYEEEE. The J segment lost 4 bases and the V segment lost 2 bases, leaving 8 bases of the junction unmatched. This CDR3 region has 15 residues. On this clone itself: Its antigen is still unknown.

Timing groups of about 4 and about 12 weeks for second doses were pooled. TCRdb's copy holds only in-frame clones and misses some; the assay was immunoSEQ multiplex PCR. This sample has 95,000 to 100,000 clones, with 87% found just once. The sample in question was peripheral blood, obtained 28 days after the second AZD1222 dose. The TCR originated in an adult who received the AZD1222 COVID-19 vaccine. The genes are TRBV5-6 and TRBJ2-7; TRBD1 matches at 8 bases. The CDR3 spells CASSLGQGDGYEQYF. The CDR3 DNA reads TGTGCCAGCAGCTTAGGACAGGGAGACGGGTACGAGCAGTACTTC.